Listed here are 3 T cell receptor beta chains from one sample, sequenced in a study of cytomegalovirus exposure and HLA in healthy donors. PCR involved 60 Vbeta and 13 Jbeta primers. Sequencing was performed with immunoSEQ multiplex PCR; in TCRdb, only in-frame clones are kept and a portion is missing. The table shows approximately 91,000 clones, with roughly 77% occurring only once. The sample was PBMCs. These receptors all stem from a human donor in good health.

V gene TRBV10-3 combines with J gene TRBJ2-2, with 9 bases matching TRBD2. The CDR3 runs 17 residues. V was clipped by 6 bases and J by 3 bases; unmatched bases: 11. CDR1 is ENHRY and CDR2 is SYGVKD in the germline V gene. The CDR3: CAIRGPVAGVDTGELFF. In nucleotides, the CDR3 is TGTGCCATCAGGGGCCCGGTAGCGGGAGTGGACACCGGGGAGCTGTTTTTT.

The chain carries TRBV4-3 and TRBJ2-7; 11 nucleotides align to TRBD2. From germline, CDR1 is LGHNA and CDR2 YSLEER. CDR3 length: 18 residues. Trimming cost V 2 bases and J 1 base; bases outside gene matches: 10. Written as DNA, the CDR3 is TGCGCCAGCAGCCAATTTCGACTAGCGGGGCAGGAATCCTACGAGCAGTACTTC. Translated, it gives CASSQFRLAGQESYEQYF.

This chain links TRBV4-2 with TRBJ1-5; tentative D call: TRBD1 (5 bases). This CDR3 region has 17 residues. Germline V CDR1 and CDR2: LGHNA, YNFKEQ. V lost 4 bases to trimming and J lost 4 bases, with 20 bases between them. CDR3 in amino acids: CASSLTGRGRNNQPQHF. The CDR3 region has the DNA TGTGCCAGCAGCCTAACCGGTCGGGGGAGAAATAATCAGCCCCAGCATTTT.